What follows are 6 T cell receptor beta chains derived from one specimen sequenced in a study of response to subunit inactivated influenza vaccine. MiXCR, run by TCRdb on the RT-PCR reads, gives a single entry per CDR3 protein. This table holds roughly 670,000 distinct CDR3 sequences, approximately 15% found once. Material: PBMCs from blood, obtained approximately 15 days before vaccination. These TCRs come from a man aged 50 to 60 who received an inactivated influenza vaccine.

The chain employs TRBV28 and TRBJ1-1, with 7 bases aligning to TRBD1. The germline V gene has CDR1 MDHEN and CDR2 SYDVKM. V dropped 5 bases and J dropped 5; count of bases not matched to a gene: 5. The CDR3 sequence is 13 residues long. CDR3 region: CASSPLTGTEAFF. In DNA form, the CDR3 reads TGTGCCAGCAGTCCCTTGACAGGGACTGAAGCTTTCTTT.

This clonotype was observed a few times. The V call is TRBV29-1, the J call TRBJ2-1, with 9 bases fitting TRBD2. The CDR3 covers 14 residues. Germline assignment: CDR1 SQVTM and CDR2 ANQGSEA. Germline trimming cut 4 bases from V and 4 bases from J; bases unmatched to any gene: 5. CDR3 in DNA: TGCAGCGTTGTAAGCGGGGGGTATTACAATGAGCAGTTCTTC. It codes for CSVVSGGYYNEQFF.

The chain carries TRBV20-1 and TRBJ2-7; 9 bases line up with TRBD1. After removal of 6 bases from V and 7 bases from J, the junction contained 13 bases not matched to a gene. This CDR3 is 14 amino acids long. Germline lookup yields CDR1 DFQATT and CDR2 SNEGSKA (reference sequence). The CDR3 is CSALVHRGLREQYF. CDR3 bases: TGCAGTGCCCTGGTGCACAGGGGGCTTCGGGAGCAGTACTTC.

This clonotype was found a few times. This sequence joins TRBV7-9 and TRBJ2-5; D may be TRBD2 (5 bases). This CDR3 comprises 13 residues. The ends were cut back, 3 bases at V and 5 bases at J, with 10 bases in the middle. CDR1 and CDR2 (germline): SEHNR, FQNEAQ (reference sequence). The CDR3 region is CASSLWPGETQYF. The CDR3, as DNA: TGTGCCAGCAGCTTGTGGCCGGGGGAGACCCAGTACTTC. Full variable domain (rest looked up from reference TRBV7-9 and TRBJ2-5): DTGVSQNPRHKITKRGQNVTFRCDPISEHNRLYWYRQTLGQGPEFLTYFQNEAQLEKSRLLSDRFSAERPKGSFSTLEIQRTEQGDSAMYLCASSLWPGETQYFGPGTRLLVL.

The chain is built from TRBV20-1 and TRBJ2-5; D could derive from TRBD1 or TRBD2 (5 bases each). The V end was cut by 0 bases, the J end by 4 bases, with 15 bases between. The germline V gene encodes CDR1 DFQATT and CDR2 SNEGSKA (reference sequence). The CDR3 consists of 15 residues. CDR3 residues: CSARDGRESGETQYF. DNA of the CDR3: TGCAGTGCTAGAGATGGCAGGGAGTCGGGAGAGACCCAGTACTTC.

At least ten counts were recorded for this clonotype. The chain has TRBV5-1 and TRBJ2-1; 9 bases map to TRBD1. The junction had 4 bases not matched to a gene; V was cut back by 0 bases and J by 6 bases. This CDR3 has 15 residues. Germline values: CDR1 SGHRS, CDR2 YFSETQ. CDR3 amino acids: CASSLGDRGFNEQFF. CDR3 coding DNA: TGCGCCAGCAGCTTGGGAGACAGGGGGTTCAATGAGCAGTTCTTC.